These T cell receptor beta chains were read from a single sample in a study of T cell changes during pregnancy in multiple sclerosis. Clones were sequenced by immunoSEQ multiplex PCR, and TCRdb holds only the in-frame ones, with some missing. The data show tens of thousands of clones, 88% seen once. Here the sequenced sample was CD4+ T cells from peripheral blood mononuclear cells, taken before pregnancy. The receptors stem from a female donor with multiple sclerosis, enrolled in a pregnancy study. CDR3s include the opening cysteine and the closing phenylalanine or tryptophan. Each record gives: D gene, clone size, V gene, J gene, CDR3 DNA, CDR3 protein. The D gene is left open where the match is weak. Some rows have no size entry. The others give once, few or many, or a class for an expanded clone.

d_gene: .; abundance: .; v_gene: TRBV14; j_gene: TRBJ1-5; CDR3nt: TGTGCCAGCAGCCAAGATGAAGGGGCCAACAATCAGCCCCAGCATTTT; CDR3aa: CASSQDEGANNQPQHF
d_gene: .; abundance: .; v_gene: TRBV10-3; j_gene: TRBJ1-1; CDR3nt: TGTGCCATCAGAGCGCAGGGAGGGGGCACTGAAGCTTTCTTT; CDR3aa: CAIRAQGGGTEAFF
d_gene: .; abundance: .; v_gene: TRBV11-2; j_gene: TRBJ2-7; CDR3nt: TGTGCCAGCAGCCACCCCGAAGCCCCATACGAGCAGTACTTC; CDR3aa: CASSHPEAPYEQYF
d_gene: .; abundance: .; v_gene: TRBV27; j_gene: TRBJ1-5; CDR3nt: TGTGCCAGCAGTTTCCAAAATCAGCCCCAGCATTTT; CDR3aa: CASSFQNQPQHF
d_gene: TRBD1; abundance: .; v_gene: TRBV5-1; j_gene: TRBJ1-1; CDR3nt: TGCGCCAGCAGCTGGGGGACAGGGGGCGTTAAGGTGAACACTGAAGCTTTCTTT; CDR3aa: CASSWGTGGVKVNTEAFF
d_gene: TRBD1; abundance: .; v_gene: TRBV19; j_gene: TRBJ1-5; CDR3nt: TGTGCCAGTAGTGTCCAGGGGGCTGGACAGCCCCAGCATTTT; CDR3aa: CASSVQGAGQPQHF
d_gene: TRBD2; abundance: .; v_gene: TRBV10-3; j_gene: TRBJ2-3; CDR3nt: TGTGCCATCCGACTAGCGGCTTCCACAGATACGCAGTATTTT; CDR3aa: CAIRLAASTDTQYF
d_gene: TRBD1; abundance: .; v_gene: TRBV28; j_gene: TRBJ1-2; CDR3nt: TGTGCCAGCAGTCTGGACAGGGGGGATGGCTACACCTTC; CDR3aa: CASSLDRGDGYTF
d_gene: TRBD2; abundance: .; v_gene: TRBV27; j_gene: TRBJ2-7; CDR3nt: TGTGCCAGCAGTTTTTCTGGAGCGGGGTCGCCCTACGAGCAGTACTTC; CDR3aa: CASSFSGAGSPYEQYF
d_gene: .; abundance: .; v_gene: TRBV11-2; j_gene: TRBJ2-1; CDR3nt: TGTGCCAGCAGCTCCGTATACAATGAGCAGTTCTTC; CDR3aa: CASSSVYNEQFF
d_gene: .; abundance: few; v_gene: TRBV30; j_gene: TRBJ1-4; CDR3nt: TGTGCCTGGAGTGTACAGGGCTCTAATGAAAAACTGTTTTTT; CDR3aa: CAWSVQGSNEKLFF
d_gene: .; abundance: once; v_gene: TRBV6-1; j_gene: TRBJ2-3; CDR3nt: TGTGCCAGCACCTGGAGGGGTACCCCTACAGATACGCAGTATTTT; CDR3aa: CASTWRGTPTDTQYF
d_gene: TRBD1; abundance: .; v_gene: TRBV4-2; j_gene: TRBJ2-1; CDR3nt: TGTGCCAGCAGCGGGGACAGGGGGCTTGGCGAGCAGTTCTTC; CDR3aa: CASSGDRGLGEQFF
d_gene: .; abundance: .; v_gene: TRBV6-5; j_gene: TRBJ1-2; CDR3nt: TGTGCCAGCAGTTGGACAGCGCAGGATGGCTACACCTTC; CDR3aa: CASSWTAQDGYTF
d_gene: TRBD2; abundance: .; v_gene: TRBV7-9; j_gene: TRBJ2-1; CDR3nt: TGTGCCAGCAGCCCAGGACTAGCAGACCAAAATGAGCAGTTCTTC; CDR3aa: CASSPGLADQNEQFF
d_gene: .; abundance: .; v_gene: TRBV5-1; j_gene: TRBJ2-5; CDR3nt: TGCGCCAGCAGCTTGGATCGAGGGGAGACCCAGTACTTC; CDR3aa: CASSLDRGETQYF
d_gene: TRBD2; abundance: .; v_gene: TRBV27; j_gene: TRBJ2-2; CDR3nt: TGTGCCAGCAGTTTTCCGGCGGGAGGGGGCACCGGGGAGCTGTTTTTT; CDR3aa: CASSFPAGGGTGELFF
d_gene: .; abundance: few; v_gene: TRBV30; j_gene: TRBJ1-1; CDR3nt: TGTGCCTGGAGGAGGGACACAGCCGAAGCTTTCTTT; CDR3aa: CAWRRDTAEAFF
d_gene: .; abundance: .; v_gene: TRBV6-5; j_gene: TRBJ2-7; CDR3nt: TGTGCCAGCAGTTACTCAGGGGCAGGGACCTACGAGCAGTACTTC; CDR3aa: CASSYSGAGTYEQYF
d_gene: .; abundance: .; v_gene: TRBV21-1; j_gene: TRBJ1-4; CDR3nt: TGTGCCAGCAGCAAAGTAGTTCCCGGGGAAAAACTGTTTTTT; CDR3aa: CASSKVVPGEKLFF
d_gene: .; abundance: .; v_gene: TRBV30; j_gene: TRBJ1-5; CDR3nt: TGTGCCTGGAGTGTATGGGGGGAAACATCGGCCCAGCCCCAGCATTTT; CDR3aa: CAWSVWGETSAQPQHF
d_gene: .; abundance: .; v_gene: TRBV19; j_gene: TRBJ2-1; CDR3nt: TGTGCCAGTAGTGACAGGCCCCGCTCCTACAATGAGCAGTTCTTC; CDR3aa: CASSDRPRSYNEQFF
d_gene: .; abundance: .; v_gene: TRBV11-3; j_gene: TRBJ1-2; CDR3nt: TGTGCCAGCAGCGACGAGGGCTATGGCTACACCTTC; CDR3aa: CASSDEGYGYTF
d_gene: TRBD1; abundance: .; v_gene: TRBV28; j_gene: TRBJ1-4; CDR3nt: TGTGCCAGCAGTTCTGGACAGGTAGTTGCAACTAATGAAAAACTGTTTTTT; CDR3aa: CASSSGQVVATNEKLFF
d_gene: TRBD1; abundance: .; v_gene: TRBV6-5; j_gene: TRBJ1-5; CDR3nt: TGTGCCAGCCATAACCCGGGACAGGGGAATCAGCCCCAGCATTTT; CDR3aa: CASHNPGQGNQPQHF
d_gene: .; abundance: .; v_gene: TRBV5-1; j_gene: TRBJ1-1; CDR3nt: TGCGCCAGCAGCACCCGGGCCGGGGATACTGAAGCTTTCTTT; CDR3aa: CASSTRAGDTEAFF
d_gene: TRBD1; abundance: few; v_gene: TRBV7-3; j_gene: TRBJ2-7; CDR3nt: TGTGCCAGCAGCTTAGGCTTGGGACAGAACCTCTACGAGCAGTACTTC; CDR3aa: CASSLGLGQNLYEQYF
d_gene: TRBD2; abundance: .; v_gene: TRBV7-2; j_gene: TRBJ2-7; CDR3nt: TGTGCCAGCAGCTCCGGGACTAGCGGGAGTCGTGAGCAGTACTTC; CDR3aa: CASSSGTSGSREQYF
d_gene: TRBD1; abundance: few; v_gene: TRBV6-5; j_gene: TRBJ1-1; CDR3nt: TGTGCCAGCAGTTCAACCGGACAGGGGGCCGGAGCTTTCTTT; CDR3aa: CASSSTGQGAGAFF
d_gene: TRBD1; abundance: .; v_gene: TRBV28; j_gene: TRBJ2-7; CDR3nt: TGTGCCAGCATTCGACAGGGGGAAACCTACGAGCAGTACTTC; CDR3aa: CASIRQGETYEQYF
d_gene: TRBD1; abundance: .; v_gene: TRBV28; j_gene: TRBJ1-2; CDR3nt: TGTGCCAGCAGTTTATTTGGGACAGGGGGCGGCTATGGCTACACCTTC; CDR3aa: CASSLFGTGGGYGYTF
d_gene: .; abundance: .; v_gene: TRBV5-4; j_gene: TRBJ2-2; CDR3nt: TGTGCCAGCAGCTACGGACAGCCAAACACCGGGGAGCTGTTTTTT; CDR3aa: CASSYGQPNTGELFF
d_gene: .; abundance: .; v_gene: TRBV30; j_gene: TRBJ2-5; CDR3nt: TGTGCCTGGACAGGGGAGTCCCAAGAGACCCAGTACTTC; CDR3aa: CAWTGESQETQYF
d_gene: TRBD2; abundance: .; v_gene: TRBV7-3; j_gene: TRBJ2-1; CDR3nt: TGTGCCAGCAAACAAGGGAGCGGGGGCGATGAGCAGTTCTTC; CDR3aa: CASKQGSGGDEQFF
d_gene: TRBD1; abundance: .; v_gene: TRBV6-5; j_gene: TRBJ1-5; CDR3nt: TGTGCCAGCAGTCCAACCGGGACAGGGGTTCAGCCCCAGCATTTT; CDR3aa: CASSPTGTGVQPQHF
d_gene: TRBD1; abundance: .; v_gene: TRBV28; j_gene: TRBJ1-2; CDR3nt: TGTGCCAGCAGCCGGCAAATCCAGGGGGCGTACGGTGGCTACACCTTC; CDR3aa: CASSRQIQGAYGGYTF
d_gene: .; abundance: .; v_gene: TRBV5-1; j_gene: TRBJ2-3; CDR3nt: TGCGCCAGCAGCTTGGAAACACACACAGATACGCAGTATTTT; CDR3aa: CASSLETHTDTQYF
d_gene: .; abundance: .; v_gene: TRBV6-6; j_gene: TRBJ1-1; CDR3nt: TGTGCCAGCAGTTACTCGAGAGGCCCGAACACTGAAGCTTTCTTT; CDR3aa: CASSYSRGPNTEAFF
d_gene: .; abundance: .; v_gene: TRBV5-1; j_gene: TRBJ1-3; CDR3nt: TGCGCCAGCAGCCCCGGACAGTCTGGAAACACCATATATTTT; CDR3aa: CASSPGQSGNTIYF
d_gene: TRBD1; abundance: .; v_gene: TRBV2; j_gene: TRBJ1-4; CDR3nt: TGTGCCAGCGGCGGGCACAGGGGGCGGAGTGAAAAACTGTTTTTT; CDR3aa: CASGGHRGRSEKLFF
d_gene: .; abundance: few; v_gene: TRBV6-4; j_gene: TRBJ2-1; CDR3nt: TGTGCCAGCAGCGACCGAGGCCCGTACGAAGTTAGGGAGCAGTTCTTC; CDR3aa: CASSDRGPYEVREQFF
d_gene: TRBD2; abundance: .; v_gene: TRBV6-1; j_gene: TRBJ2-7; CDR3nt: TGTGCGTGTGGGGAGGGTAACGAGCAGTACTTC; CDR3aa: CACGEGNEQYF
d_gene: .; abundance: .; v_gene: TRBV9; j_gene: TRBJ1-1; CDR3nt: TGTGCCAGCAGCGTAGCCGTCAGATACACTGAAGCTTTCTTT; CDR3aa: CASSVAVRYTEAFF
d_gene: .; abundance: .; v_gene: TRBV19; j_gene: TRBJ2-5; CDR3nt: TGTGCCAGTAGTAGCTCTCAGGGACACATCCAAGAGACCCAGTACTTC; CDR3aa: CASSSSQGHIQETQYF
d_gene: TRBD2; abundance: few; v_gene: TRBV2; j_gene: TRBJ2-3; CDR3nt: TGTGCCAGCCCAGGGACTAGCGGGGAAAGAGATACGCAGTATTTT; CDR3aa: CASPGTSGERDTQYF
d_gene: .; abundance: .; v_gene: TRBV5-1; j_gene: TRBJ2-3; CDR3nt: TGCGCCAGCAGCCCGGTGGTCACAGATACGCAGTATTTT; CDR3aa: CASSPVVTDTQYF
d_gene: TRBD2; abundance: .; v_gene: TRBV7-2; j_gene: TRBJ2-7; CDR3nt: TGTGCCAGCAGCTTAGCGGGACTAGTCTACGAGCAGTACTTC; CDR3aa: CASSLAGLVYEQYF
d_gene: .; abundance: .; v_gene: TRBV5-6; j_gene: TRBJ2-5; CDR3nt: TGTGCCAGCAGCTTGGTAGACAGAGGAACCCAAGAGACCCAGTACTTC; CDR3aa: CASSLVDRGTQETQYF
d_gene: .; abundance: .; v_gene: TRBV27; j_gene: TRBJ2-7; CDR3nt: TGTGCCAGCAGTCTCGGGAATTTCTACGAGCAGTACTTC; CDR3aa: CASSLGNFYEQYF
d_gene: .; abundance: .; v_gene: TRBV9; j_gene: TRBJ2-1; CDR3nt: TGTGCCAGCAGCGACCGACAGGGGGCTGGTAGCGGGAGAAGTCGGGAGCAGTTCTTC; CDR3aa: CASSDRQGAGSGRSREQFF